Listed here is a single TCR beta chain. CDR1 is SGHRS and CDR2 is YFSETQ in the germline V gene. This CDR3 is 17 amino acids long. V dropped 0 bases and J dropped 7 bases, with 19 bases sitting between them. Methods used by the authors: Cell counts per sample came from amplifying reference gene primers. Sequencing used immunoSEQ multiplex PCR; TCRdb keeps in-frame clones, though not all of them. The DNA gave D and trimming, while V, J and clone size come from that table. The sample consists of 240,000 or so clones, roughly four fifths of them appearing once. The sample belongs to a study of blood T cell repertoires in COVID-19. About the research overall: Acute and convalescent COVID-19 specimens originated in the United States, Italy and Spain. T cells, B-cell-depleted T cells, or PBMCs supplied cDNA or gDNA.

This clonotype was obtained from a woman younger than 30 with acute or convalescent COVID-19. Sequenced material: peripheral blood. The rearrangement uses TRBV5-1 and TRBJ1-4, with D possibly being TRBD1 (6 bases). The CDR3: CASSLGVGARGSEKLFF. DNA of the CDR3: TGCGCCAGCAGCTTGGGAGTGGGGGCCAGGGGAAGTGAAAAACTGTTTTTT.